Presented here are 16 T cell receptor beta chains from one specimen sequenced in a study of T cells in Graves' hyperthyroidism and ophthalmopathy (dated by TCRdb to the late 2010s). The library was built by means of multiplex PCR. TCRdb shows the sequencer as Illumina HiSeq 2000. Amplification of TCR beta CDR3 regions was carried out from RNA transcripts. The TCR CDR3 was subjected to a first round of RT-PCR using the HTBI primer set and the Qiagen OneStep RT-PCR kit. TCRdb redid the processing of the public reads, applying fastp at Q25 and MiXCR, and retained in-frame beta chains. Every distinct CDR3 protein forms one entry, paired with its most common genes and DNA. The sample table holds approximately 690,000 distinct CDR3 sequences, of which around 21% were seen once. Roughly 30% of the sample rests with the top ten. The specimen sequenced was blood. Receptors were obtained from a man aged 25-40 years with Graves' ophthalmopathy.

This clonotype showed up many times. The junction does not match germline at one end; this may be a read error. The chain employs TRBV18 and TRBJ2-5; no firm D call. Germline loops: CDR1 KGHSH, CDR2 LQKENI. CDR3 size: 12 residues. The CDR3 reads CASSPTQETQYF. CDR3 nucleotide sequence: TGCGCCAGCAGCCCGACCCAAGAGACCCAGTACTTC.

This clonotype was seen a few times. V usage is TRBV20-1 and J usage is TRBJ2-5; D tentatively fits TRBD1 or TRBD2 (5 bases each). The V gene lost 6 bases and the J gene lost 2 bases, with 28 bases spanning the gap. The CDR3 is 18 amino acids. Looked up from germline, CDR1 is DFQATT and CDR2 is SNEGSKA (reference sequence). CDR3 bases: TGCAGTGCACAATCTCACCTATCGGGCAGGGAGCGTCAAGAGACCCAGTACTTC. It yields the protein CSAQSHLSGRERQETQYF.

This clonotype was seen many times. The chain combines TRBV28 with TRBJ2-7, with 9 bases aligning to TRBD2. CDR3 length: 15 amino acids. Unmatched junction bases numbered 8, after V lost 5 bases and J lost 3 bases. Germline CDR1 MDHEN, CDR2 SYDVKM. DNA of the CDR3: TGTGCCAGCAGTACACCTAGCGGGACGGTCTACGAGCAGTACTTC. It encodes CASSTPSGTVYEQYF.

This clonotype was recorded at least ten times. The chain carries TRBV29-1 and TRBJ2-1; 7 bases are a match to TRBD2. Germline V gene data show CDR1 as SQVTM and CDR2 as ANQGSEA. The CDR3 runs to 14 residues. Trimming at V came to 4 bases and at J to 0 bases, leaving 3 bases not matched to a gene. The CDR3 nucleotides are TGCAGCGTTGCCTGGACTAGCTCCTACAATGAGCAGTTCTTC. As protein: CSVAWTSSYNEQFF.

This clonotype showed up just a few times. J is TRBJ2-3 and V is TRBV29-1, with TRBD1 identical over 8 bases. The CDR3 is made up of 14 amino acids. From germline, CDR1 is SQVTM and CDR2 ANQGSEA. The V and J ends lost 1 base and 2 bases, in that order; junction bases with no gene match: 2. In DNA, the CDR3 is TGCAGCGTTGAAGGGGGACAGGTCACAGATACGCAGTATTTT. This translates into CSVEGGQVTDTQYF.

The chain recombines TRBV24-1 with TRBJ2-1, with D tentatively TRBD2 (6 bases). Trimming shortened V by 10 bases and J by 7 bases, and 19 bases separated the two germline ends. The CDR3 extends over 14 amino acids. Per the germline V gene, CDR1 is KGHDR and CDR2 is SFDVKD. The CDR3: CATSGGIGKNEQFF. DNA of the CDR3: TGTGCCACTTCGGGCGGGATCGGAAAAAATGAGCAGTTCTTC.

This clonotype was seen a few times. J is TRBJ2-7 and V is TRBV5-1; D is possibly TRBD1 (6 bases). V dropped 7 bases and J dropped 2 bases, with 13 bases sitting between them. This CDR3 has 13 residues. CDR1 is SGHRS and CDR2 is YFSETQ in the germline V gene. The DNA for the CDR3 is TGCGCCAGCTGGGTTACAGGGACCTACGAGCAGTACTTC. It encodes CASWVTGTYEQYF.

Ten or more counts support this clonotype. V and J are TRBV7-8 and TRBJ1-5; D perhaps matches TRBD1 (6 bases). The germline V gene has CDR1 SGHVS and CDR2 FQNEAQ. With 5 bases removed from V and 1 base from J, the gap between germline ends came to 12 bases. The CDR3 covers 15 residues. CDR3 amino acids: CASSGRRGSNQPQHF. For the CDR3, the DNA is TGTGCCAGCAGCGGACGAAGGGGGAGCAATCAGCCCCAGCATTTT.

This clonotype has only a few counts. The J gene is TRBJ2-3, the V gene TRBV2; 8 bases align to TRBD2. V was clipped by 6 bases and J by 4 bases; unmatched bases: 9. Germline V gene data show CDR1 as SNHLY and CDR2 as FYNNEI. The CDR3 contains 15 residues. As DNA, the CDR3 is TGTGCCAGCAGCCCTGCACTAGCGGCTGCAGATACGCAGTATTTT. This encodes CASSPALAAADTQYF.

The sample holds a few counts of this clonotype. The V call is TRBV12-3 or TRBV12-4, the J call TRBJ2-1; D unclear. The V end was cut by 1 base, the J end by 4 bases, with 11 bases between. There are 15 residues in the CDR3. The CDR3 nucleotides read TGTGCCAGCAGTTTAGTAGGCCAGACTTACAATGAGCAGTTCTTC. This encodes CASSLVGQTYNEQFF.

The chain joins TRBV20-1 to TRBJ2-3; D may be TRBD2 (5 bases). CDR3 length: 13 residues. CDR1 and CDR2 from the germline V gene are DFQATT and SNEGSKA (reference sequence). The ends were cut back, 5 bases at V and 2 bases at J, with 11 bases in the middle. CDR3 in amino acids: CSAPDFYTDTQYF. In DNA, the CDR3 is TGCAGTGCTCCGGACTTTTACACAGATACGCAGTATTTT.

V is TRBV9 and J is TRBJ2-1; D is unresolved. The CDR3 covers 14 residues. Per germline, CDR1 SGDLS and CDR2 YYNGEE. Trimming removed 0 bases at V and 7 bases at J, with 11 bases between. This CDR3 reads CASSVAGGWNEQFF. The CDR3 DNA is TGTGCCAGCAGCGTAGCTGGTGGATGGAATGAGCAGTTCTTC.

The chain combines TRBV27 with TRBJ2-3; D is ambiguous. With 5 bases removed from V and 0 bases from J, the gap between germline ends came to 15 bases. The CDR3 totals 16 residues. Germline CDR1 and CDR2: MNHEY and SMNVEV (reference sequence). The CDR3 DNA is TGTGCCAGCAGTCCCTCCGCCGGCGATAGCACAGATACGCAGTATTTT. This codes for CASSPSAGDSTDTQYF.

V and J are TRBV7-2 and TRBJ2-1, with D possibly TRBD1 on 6 matching bases. The V gene lost 7 bases and the J gene lost 7 bases, with 17 bases spanning the gap. In germline, CDR1 is SGHTA, CDR2 FQGNSA. The CDR3 covers 14 residues. DNA of the CDR3: TGTGCCAGCACCTGGGGGCGCCAGGGGAATGAGCAGTTCTTC. Translating gives CASTWGRQGNEQFF.

This clonotype was recorded at least ten times. V usage is TRBV5-1 and J usage is TRBJ2-3; TRBD2 aligns across 8 bases. Looked up from germline, CDR1 is SGHRS and CDR2 is YFSETQ. This CDR3 is built from 17 residues. The trim removed 4 bases at V and 1 base at J, leaving 11 bases unmatched. CDR3 sequence reads: CASSPFTSGGGTDTQYF. Written as DNA, the CDR3 is TGCGCCAGCAGCCCCTTTACTAGCGGAGGGGGCACAGATACGCAGTATTTT. The full variable domain, completed using reference TRBV5-1 and TRBJ2-3, is KAGVTQTPRYLIKTRGQQVTLSCSPISGHRSVSWYQQTPGQGLQFLFEYFSETQRNKGNFPGRFSGRQFSNSRSEMNVSTLELGDSALYLCASSPFTSGGGTDTQYFGPGTRLTVL.

The chain recombines TRBV3-1 with TRBJ2-1; 9 bases agree with TRBD2. This CDR3 is built from 15 residues. Unmatched junction bases numbered 9, after V lost 4 bases and J lost 8 bases. Germline V lookup: CDR1 LGHDT, CDR2 YNNKEL (reference sequence). CDR3 sequence reads: CASSPSFSGSDEQFF. The CDR3 DNA is TGTGCCAGCAGCCCATCATTTAGCGGGAGTGATGAGCAGTTCTTC.